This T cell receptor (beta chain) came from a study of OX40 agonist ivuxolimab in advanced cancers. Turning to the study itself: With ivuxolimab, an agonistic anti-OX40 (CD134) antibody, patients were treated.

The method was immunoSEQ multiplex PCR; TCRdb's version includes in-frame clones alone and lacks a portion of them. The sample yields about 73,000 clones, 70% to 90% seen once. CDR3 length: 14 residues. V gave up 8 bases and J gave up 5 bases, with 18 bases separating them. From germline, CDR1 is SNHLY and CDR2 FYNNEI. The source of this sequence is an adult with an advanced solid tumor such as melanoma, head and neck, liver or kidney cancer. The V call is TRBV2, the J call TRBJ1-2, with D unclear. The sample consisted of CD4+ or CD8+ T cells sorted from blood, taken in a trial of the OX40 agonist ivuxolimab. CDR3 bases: TGTGCCAGCTCCCCCCCTAGCGGGGTATATGGCTACACCTTC. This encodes CASSPPSGVYGYTF. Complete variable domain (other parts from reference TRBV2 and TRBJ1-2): EPEVTQTPSHQVTQMGQEVILRCVPISNHLYFYWYRQILGQKVEFLVSFYNNEISEKSEIFDDQFSVERPDGSNFTLKIRSTKLEDSAMYFCASSPPSGVYGYTFGSGTRLTVV.